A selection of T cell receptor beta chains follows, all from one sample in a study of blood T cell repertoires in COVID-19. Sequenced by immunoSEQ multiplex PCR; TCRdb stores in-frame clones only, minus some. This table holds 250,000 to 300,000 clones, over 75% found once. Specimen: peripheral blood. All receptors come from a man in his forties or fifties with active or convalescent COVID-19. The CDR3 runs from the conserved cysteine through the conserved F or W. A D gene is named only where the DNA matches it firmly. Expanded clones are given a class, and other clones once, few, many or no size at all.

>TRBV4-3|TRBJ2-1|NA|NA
TGCGCCAGCAGCCTTCAATATGTCAGGGGCTACAATGAGCAGTTCTTC
CASSLQYVRGYNEQFF
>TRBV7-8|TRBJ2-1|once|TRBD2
TGTGCCAGCAGCTTGTTGGGAGCGGGAGCCCGCAATGAGCAGTTCTTC
CASSLLGAGARNEQFF
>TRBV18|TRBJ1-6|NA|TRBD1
TGTGCCAGCTCACGGGACAGGGATAGGTCACCCCTCCACTTT
CASSRDRDRSPLHF
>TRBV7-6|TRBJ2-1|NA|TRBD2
TGTGCCAGCAGCTCGAGTCCCGGGACTAGCACCCGGGGGCAGTTCTTC
CASSSSPGTSTRGQFF
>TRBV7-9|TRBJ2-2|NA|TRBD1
TGTGCCAGCAGTTATCATGACAGGGACCCCGGGGAGCTGTTTTTT
CASSYHDRDPGELFF
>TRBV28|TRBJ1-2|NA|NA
TGTGCCAGCAGAATCGGAGCTTCTAACTATGGCTACACCTTC
CASRIGASNYGYTF
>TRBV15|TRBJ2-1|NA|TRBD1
TGTGCCACCAGCAGAGCCCAGATGACAGGGATCAGGCAGTTCTTC
CATSRAQMTGIRQFF
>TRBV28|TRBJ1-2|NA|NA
TGTGCCAGCAGTTTAGGTCTGGGCAGATATGGCTACACCTTC
CASSLGLGRYGYTF
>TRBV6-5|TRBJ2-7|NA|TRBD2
TGTGCCAGCAGTTACTCAGGGGAGGGCTACGAGCAGTACTTC
CASSYSGEGYEQYF
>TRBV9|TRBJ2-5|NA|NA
TGTGCCAGCAGCACCGGAGGCAGGGGGGCGGAGACCCAGTACTTC
CASSTGGRGAETQYF
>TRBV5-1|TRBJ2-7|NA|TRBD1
TGCGCCAGCAGCCCTGGACAGGCAGCCGAGCAGTACTTC
CASSPGQAAEQYF
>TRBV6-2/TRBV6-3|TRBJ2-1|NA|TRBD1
TGTGCCAGCAGTTACCCTCGATATGTCGGGACAGAATACAATGAGCAGTTCTTC
CASSYPRYVGTEYNEQFF
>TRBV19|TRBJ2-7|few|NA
TGTGCCAGTAGTATAGTCGGGTTTGGCAGGGTTCGCCACGAGCAGTACTTC
CASSIVGFGRVRHEQYF
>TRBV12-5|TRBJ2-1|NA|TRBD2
TGTGCTAGTGGTCCCGGGGTAGCGGGAGTCCTGAATGAGCAGTTCTTC
CASGPGVAGVLNEQFF
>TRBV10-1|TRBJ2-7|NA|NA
TGCGCCAGCAGTGATCCCTCGGGAGAGGGGTCCTACGAGCAGTACTTC
CASSDPSGEGSYEQYF
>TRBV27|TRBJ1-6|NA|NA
TGTGCCAGCAGTTTGGGAGCAGGGGTGAATTCACCCCTCCACTTT
CASSLGAGVNSPLHF
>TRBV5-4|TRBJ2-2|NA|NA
TGTGCCAGCAGCTTTGGCGGGGAACAGGACGGGGAGCTGTTTTTT
CASSFGGEQDGELFF
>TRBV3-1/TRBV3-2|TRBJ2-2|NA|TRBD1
TGTGCCAGCAGCCAGACAGGGGGCAAAGCCGGGGAGCTGTTTTTT
CASSQTGGKAGELFF
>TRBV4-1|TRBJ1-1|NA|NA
TGCGCCAGCAGCCAAGATGGAGAAGGTAAGGACACTGAAGCTTTCTTT
CASSQDGEGKDTEAFF
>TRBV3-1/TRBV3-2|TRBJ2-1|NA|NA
TGTGCCAGCAGCCAAGGTTTGGGGCTTGAGAGGAATGAGCAGTTCTTC
CASSQGLGLERNEQFF
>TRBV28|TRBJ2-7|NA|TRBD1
TGTGCCAGCAGGACGACAGGGGGCAGCTACGAGCAGTACTTC
CASRTTGGSYEQYF
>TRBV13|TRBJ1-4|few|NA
TGTGCCAGCAGCTTAGGCTACAATGAAAAACTGTTTTTT
CASSLGYNEKLFF
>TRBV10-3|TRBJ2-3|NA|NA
TGTGCCATCAGTGGGGGGCGATTAAACACAGATACGCAGTATTTT
CAISGGRLNTDTQYF
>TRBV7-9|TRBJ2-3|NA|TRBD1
TGTGCCAGCAGCTTTGGACAGGCCCGGGATACGCAGTATTTT
CASSFGQARDTQYF
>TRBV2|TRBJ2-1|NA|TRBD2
TGTGCCAGCAGTGAGGGACTAGCGGGAGTTGAGCAGTTCTTC
CASSEGLAGVEQFF
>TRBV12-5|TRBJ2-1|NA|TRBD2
TGTGCTAGTGGTTTGGGCGGGGAGGGCCTTAATCAGCAGTTCTTC
CASGLGGEGLNQQFF
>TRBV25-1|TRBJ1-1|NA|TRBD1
TGTGCCAGCAGTGAATCGGGACAGGGCCGCACTGAAGCTTTCTTT
CASSESGQGRTEAFF
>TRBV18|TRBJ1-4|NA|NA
TGTGCCAGCTCGCGGTTACAGGGTGCAACTAATGAAAAACTGTTTTTT
CASSRLQGATNEKLFF
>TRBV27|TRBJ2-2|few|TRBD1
TGTGCCAGCAGTTGGGCAGGGGGCACCGGGGAGCTGTTTTTT
CASSWAGGTGELFF
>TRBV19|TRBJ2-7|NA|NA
TGTGCCAGTAGTATCTCGGTTGGGAGCGGGTACGAGCAGTACTTC
CASSISVGSGYEQYF
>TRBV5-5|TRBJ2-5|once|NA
TGTGCCAGCAGCATGGGGCAGGCGAGTGAGACCCAGTACTTC
CASSMGQASETQYF
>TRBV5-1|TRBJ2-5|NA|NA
TGCGCCAGCAGCCCGACGGCGCGGGGTGAGACCCAGTACTTC
CASSPTARGETQYF
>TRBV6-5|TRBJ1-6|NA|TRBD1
TGTGCCAGCAGAGGACAGGGGGCGGTTAATTCACCCCTCCACTTT
CASRGQGAVNSPLHF
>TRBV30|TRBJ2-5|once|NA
TGTGCCTGGAGGCGATTGGAGACCCAGTACTTC
CAWRRLETQYF
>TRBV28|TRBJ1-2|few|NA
TGTGCCAGCAGTTGGCACAGGGACTATGGCTACACCTTC
CASSWHRDYGYTF
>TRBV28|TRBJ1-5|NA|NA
TGTGCCAGCACCCTCCAGGGTCAGCCCCAGCATTTT
CASTLQGQPQHF
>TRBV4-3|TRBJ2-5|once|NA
TGCGCCAGCAGCCAAGATCTACCGAAGACCCAGTACTTC
CASSQDLPKTQYF
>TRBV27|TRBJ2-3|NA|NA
TGTGCCAGCAGCCCTACAAGGGAGCGGAATACGCAGTATTTT
CASSPTRERNTQYF
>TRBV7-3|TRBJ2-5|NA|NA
TGTGCCAGCAGCTTCGACCGCGGGGAGACCCAGTACTTC
CASSFDRGETQYF
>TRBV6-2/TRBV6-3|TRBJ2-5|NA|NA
TGTGCCAGCAGTTACGGCTCCCGGACCCAGTACTTC
CASSYGSRTQYF
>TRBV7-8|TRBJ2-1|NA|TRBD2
TGTGCCAGCAGCCCACTTGGAGCGAGCGGGAGTTTCGCTGAGCAGTTCTTC
CASSPLGASGSFAEQFF
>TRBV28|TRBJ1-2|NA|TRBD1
TGTGCCAGCAGTCGAACCGGGACAGTAAACTATGGCTACACCTTC
CASSRTGTVNYGYTF
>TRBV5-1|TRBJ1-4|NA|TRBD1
TGCGCCAGCAGCAGAGCAGGGGGTGGTGAAAAACTGTTTTTT
CASSRAGGGEKLFF
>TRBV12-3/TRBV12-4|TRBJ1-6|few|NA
TGTGCCAGCAGTTTGGAGGGGCTCGGGGTCCACTTT
CASSLEGLGVHF
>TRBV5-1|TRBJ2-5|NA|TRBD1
TGCGCCAGCAGCTCGCAGGGACAGGGAGGAGAGACCCAGTACTTC
CASSSQGQGGETQYF
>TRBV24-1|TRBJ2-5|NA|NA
TGTGCCACCGAAGGCCAGGGAGAGACCCAGTACTTC
CATEGQGETQYF
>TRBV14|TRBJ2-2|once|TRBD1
TGTGCCAGCAGCCTAACGGGACAGCGGTTTAGGGGGGAGCTGTTTTTT
CASSLTGQRFRGELFF
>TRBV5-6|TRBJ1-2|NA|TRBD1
TGTGCCAGCAGCTCCCCAACCGGGACAGGGGGCGCTTTGGGCGGCTACACCTTC
CASSSPTGTGGALGGYTF
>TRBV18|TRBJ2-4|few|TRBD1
TGTGCCAGCTCACCACAGACGGGACAGGGAGTGTACTTC
CASSPQTGQGVYF
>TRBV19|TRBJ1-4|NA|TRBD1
TGTGCCAGTGGGAGGACAGGGGGAGTTACGCGAGAAAAACTGTTTTTT
CASGRTGGVTREKLFF
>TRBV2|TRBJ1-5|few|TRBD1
TGTGCCAGCAGTTCCTACTCGACAGGGAGGCAGCCCCAGCATTTT
CASSSYSTGRQPQHF
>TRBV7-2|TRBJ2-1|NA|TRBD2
TGTGCCAGCAGCTTGGGGCGGCTAGCGGCTTACAATGAGCAGTTCTTC
CASSLGRLAAYNEQFF
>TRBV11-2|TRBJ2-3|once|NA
TGTGCCAGCAGCTTAGCGGGAAGCACAGATACGCAGTATTTT
CASSLAGSTDTQYF
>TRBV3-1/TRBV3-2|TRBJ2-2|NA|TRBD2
TGTGCCAGCAGCCAAGCTGGACTAGCGGACCTCACCGGGGAGCTGTTTTTT
CASSQAGLADLTGELFF